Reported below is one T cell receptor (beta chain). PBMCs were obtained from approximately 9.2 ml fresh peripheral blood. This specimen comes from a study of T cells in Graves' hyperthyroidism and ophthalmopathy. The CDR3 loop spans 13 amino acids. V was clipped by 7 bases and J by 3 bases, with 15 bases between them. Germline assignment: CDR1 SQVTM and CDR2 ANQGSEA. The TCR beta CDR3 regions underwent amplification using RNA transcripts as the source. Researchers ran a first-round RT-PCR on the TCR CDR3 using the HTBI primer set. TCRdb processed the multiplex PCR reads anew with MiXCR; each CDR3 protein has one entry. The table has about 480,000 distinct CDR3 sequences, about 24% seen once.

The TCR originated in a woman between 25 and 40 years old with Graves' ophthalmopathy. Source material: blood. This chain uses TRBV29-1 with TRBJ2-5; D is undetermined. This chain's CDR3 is CSATTSFEETQYF. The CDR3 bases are TGCAGCGCCACAACAAGCTTCGAAGAGACCCAGTACTTC.